This T cell receptor (beta chain) was observed in a study of T cell responses to AZD1222 COVID-19 vaccine. On the study more broadly: Second-dose intervals of approximately 4 or approximately 12 weeks were pooled.

Assay used: immunoSEQ multiplex PCR; TCRdb lists only in-frame clones, some missing. This table holds over 45,000 clones, 70% to 90% found once. Overall study findings and caveats: Spike-wide coverage was observed for vaccine-associated CD4 TCRs, with dominant responses at 160-218 and 743-854.

In regard to this clone: Its antigen is still unknown.

The germline V and J ends were trimmed by 0 bases and 8 bases, with 17 bases remaining between them. CDR3 length: 16 residues. Per the germline V gene, CDR1 is SGDLS and CDR2 is YYNGEE. The V and J genes are TRBV9 and TRBJ1-4; D not resolved. The receptor's source is an adult in good health. The sequenced sample was peripheral blood, obtained on day 0 of AZD1222 vaccination. The CDR3 spells CASSVGSPGMGEKLFF. CDR3 coding DNA: TGTGCCAGCAGCGTAGGATCTCCCGGAATGGGGGAAAAACTGTTTTTT.